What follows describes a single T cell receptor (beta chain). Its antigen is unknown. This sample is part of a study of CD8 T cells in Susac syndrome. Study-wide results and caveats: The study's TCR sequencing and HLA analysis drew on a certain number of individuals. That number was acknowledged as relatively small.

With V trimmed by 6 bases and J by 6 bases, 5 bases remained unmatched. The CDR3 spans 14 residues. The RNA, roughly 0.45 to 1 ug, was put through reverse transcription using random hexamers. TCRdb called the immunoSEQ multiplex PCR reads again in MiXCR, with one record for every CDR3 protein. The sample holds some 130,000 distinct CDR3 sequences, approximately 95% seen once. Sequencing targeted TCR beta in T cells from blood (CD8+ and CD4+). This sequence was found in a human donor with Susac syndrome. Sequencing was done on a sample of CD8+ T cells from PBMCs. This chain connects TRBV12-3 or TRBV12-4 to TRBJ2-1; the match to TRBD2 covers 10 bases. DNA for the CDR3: TGTGCCAGCAGGCTAGCGGGAGAGGGCAATGAGCAGTTCTTC. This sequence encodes CASRLAGEGNEQFF.